Sequencing of this T cell receptor (beta chain) was carried out in a study of CD8 T cells in Susac syndrome. An input of roughly 0.5 to 1 ug of RNA was subjected to reverse transcription using random hexamers. Across 54 Vbeta and 13 Jbeta, TCR beta CDR3 was amplified with immunoSEQ multiplex PCR. MiXCR, run by TCRdb on the immunoSEQ multiplex PCR reads, gives a single entry per CDR3 protein. Here the sample spans 200,000 or so distinct CDR3 sequences, around 96% being singletons. Germline assignment: CDR1 SGHRS and CDR2 YFSETQ. V lost 4 bases, J lost 4 bases, and 12 bases lay in between. The length of the CDR3 is 13 residues.

The clonotype originates from a human donor with multiple sclerosis. The sample consisted of CD4+ T cells from PBMCs. The chain links TRBV5-1 to TRBJ2-7, with D possibly TRBD1 on 6 matching bases. The CDR3 is CASSDITGYEQYF. The CDR3 DNA is TGCGCCAGCAGCGATATCACAGGGTACGAGCAGTACTTC.